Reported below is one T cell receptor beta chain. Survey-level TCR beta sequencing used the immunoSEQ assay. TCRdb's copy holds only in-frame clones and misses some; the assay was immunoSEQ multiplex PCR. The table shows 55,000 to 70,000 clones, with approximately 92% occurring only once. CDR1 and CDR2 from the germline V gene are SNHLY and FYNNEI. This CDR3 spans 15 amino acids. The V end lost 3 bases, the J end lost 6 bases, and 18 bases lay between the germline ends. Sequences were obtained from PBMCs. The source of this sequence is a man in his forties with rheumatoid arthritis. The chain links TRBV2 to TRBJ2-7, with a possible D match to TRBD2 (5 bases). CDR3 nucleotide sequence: TGTGCCAGCAGTGAGGTGTCAGGACTGGCCGGCGAGCAGTACTTC. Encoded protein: CASSEVSGLAGEQYF.